The 13 T cell receptor beta chains presented below share a single source sample, sequenced in a study of T-cell reconstitution after alpha-beta-depleted transplantation in children. Unique molecular identifiers were used in preparing the TCRbeta library. MiXCR was run by TCRdb on the PCR reads, yielding one entry per CDR3 protein. The repertoire consists of a few hundred thousand distinct CDR3 sequences, with under 15% occurring once and the leading ten covering approximately 5.4%. The sample was PBMCs from the stem cell graft donor, taken from the stem cell graft. The receptors were gathered from a human donor who donated a stem cell graft to a child with combined immunodeficiency.

This chain links TRBV29-1 with TRBJ2-6; the D gene is possibly TRBD1 (6 bases). The CDR3 totals 13 residues. Germline V gives CDR1 SQVTM, CDR2 ANQGSEA. The V end lost 7 bases, the J end lost 0 bases, and 7 bases lay between the germline ends. The CDR3 loop reads CSAQGSGANVLTF. The DNA for the CDR3 is TGCAGCGCACAGGGCTCTGGGGCCAACGTCCTGACTTTC.

This clonotype showed up many times. The chain combines TRBV5-5 with TRBJ2-7, with TRBD2 matching 7 bases. This CDR3 region has 13 residues. In germline, CDR1 is SGHKS, CDR2 YYEKEE (reference sequence). The V gene end was trimmed by 4 bases and the J gene end by 4 bases; junction bases not matched to a gene: 5. CDR3 residues: CASSLTSWYEQYF. CDR3 nucleotide sequence: TGTGCCAGCAGCCTGACTAGCTGGTACGAGCAGTACTTC.

The table lists this clonotype with a few counts. The gene calls are TRBV30 and TRBJ2-7; D gene uncertain. V was pared by 3 bases and J by 0 bases, with 6 bases between. Germline values: CDR1 GTSNPN, CDR2 SVGIG (reference sequence). This CDR3 region has 12 residues. CDR3 sequence: CAWSIGSYEQYF. As DNA, the CDR3 is TGTGCCTGGAGCATCGGCTCCTACGAGCAGTACTTC.

This clonotype showed up just a few times. The V gene is TRBV21-1, the J gene TRBJ1-4; no check of the table's D call, TRBD1, against the DNA was made. TRBV21-1 is tagged as a pseudogene. The CDR3 totals 17 residues. The CDR3 reads CASSIVPGQGQKEKLFF. In DNA, the CDR3 is TGTGCCAGCAGCATCGTCCCGGGACAGGGACAGAAAGAAAAACTGTTTTTT.

This clonotype came up a few times. DNA of the CDR3: TGTGCCAGCAGAGTGGTAGAAGAAGAGACCCAGTACTTC. Its protein product is CASRVVEEETQYF. This chain links TRBV12-3 or TRBV12-4 with TRBJ2-5; D unresolved. Trimming took 6 bases from V and 3 from J, leaving 11 bases between them. The CDR3 loop spans 13 amino acids.

V usage is TRBV5-1 and J usage is TRBJ2-2; D may be TRBD1 (6 bases). The CDR3 runs to 16 residues. Germline V CDR1 and CDR2: SGHRS, YFSETQ. The V end lost 1 base, the J end lost 6 bases, and 16 bases lay between the germline ends. The CDR3 DNA is TGCGCCAGCAGCTTGTATGCAACAGGGTTCCCCGGGGAGCTGTTTTTT. It is translated as CASSLYATGFPGELFF.

As DNA, the CDR3 is TGTGCCACCAGTGACACAGGGACAGGGGGCGGGTACGAGCAGTACTTC. Its translation is CATSDTGTGGGYEQYF. The chain employs TRBV24-1 and TRBJ2-7, with 12 bases aligning to TRBD1. The ends lost 4 bases at V and 4 bases at J; junction bases unmatched: 7. Germline loops: CDR1 KGHDR, CDR2 SFDVKD. CDR3 size: 16 residues.

The chain links TRBV28 to TRBJ1-5; tentative D call: TRBD1 (6 bases). The CDR3 extends over 13 amino acids. Per the germline V gene, CDR1 is MDHEN and CDR2 is SYDVKM. The V end lost 8 bases, the J end lost 6 bases, and 14 bases lay between the germline ends. In nucleotides, the CDR3 is TGTGCCAGCCTACCCCCAGGGGCTCAGCCCCAGCATTTT. Translated, it gives CASLPPGAQPQHF.

The V and J genes are TRBV27 and TRBJ2-7, with D perhaps TRBD2 (6 bases). V was trimmed by 8 bases and J by 4 bases, leaving 21 bases between them. This CDR3 is 15 amino acids long. CDR1 MNHEY and CDR2 SMNVEV come from the germline V gene (reference sequence). CDR3 sequence (DNA): TGTGCCAGCCAAACCTTCGGGGGAAGCGGATACGAGCAGTACTTC. Translated, it gives CASQTFGGSGYEQYF.

This clonotype was seen a handful of times. The chain employs TRBV12-3 or TRBV12-4 and TRBJ1-2, with TRBD1 as a possible D gene (6 bases). Trimming shortened V by 2 bases and J by 4 bases, and 14 bases separated the two germline ends. This CDR3 is 15 amino acids long. For the CDR3, the DNA is TGTGCCAGCAGTTTATGGGGGGCCCCGGCCTATGGCTACACCTTC. The encoded protein is CASSLWGAPAYGYTF.

There are a few counts of this clonotype. The chain is built from TRBV20-1 and TRBJ1-1; D unresolved. The V gene's germline CDR1 is DFQATT and CDR2 SNEGSKA (reference sequence). CDR3 length: 13 amino acids. The V gene lost 0 bases and the J gene lost 7 bases, with 12 bases spanning the gap. The CDR3 bases are TGCAGTGCTAGAGATAGGACGGCTTATGAAGCTTTCTTT. This sequence encodes CSARDRTAYEAFF.

This clonotype was detected a few times. The gene calls are TRBV27 and TRBJ2-4; D remains unclear. Per the germline V gene, CDR1 is MNHEY and CDR2 is SMNVEV (reference sequence). The CDR3 covers 17 residues. Trimming removed 4 bases from V and 1 base from J, with 17 bases in between. CDR3 in amino acids: CASSSRPGVLAKNIQYF. The CDR3 DNA is TGTGCCAGCAGTTCTAGACCTGGGGTACTCGCCAAAAACATTCAGTACTTC.

In its sample, this clonotype was seen many times. The chain carries TRBV29-1 and TRBJ2-6; D is undetermined. Trimming cost V 6 bases and J 0 bases, with 9 bases left between them. The CDR3 is 14 residues long. In germline, CDR1 is SQVTM, CDR2 ANQGSEA. CDR3 sequence: CSVAQSSGANVLTF. CDR3 bases: TGCAGCGTCGCACAAAGCTCTGGGGCCAACGTCCTGACTTTC.